This TCR beta chain is drawn from a study of long-term antiretroviral therapy in people with HIV. Study-level background: Sampling started about a decade before the 2015 immediate-ART recommendation.

Survey-level immunoSEQ v3.0 assays were run. Measured with immunoSEQ multiplex PCR; TCRdb has only the in-frame clones, and not every one. Of roughly 35,000 clones listed, 94% are singletons. Trimming shortened V by 1 base and J by 3 bases, and 6 bases separated the two germline ends. Germline CDR1 is SGHVS and CDR2 is FNYEAQ. The CDR3 spans 13 residues. Only a few counts were recorded for this clone. The antigen is undetermined. Overall study results and limits: Unavailable data included ART adherence, viral resistance and therapy changes (switches in treatment).

The chain has TRBV7-6 and TRBJ1-1; maybe TRBD1 (5 bases). The receptor comes from a woman aged 45-65 years with HIV. The material was unsorted PBMCs, obtained around 5.4 years after starting antiretroviral therapy. In nucleotides, the CDR3 is TGTGCCAGCAGCTTAGGACAGTACACTGAAGCTTTCTTT. Translating it yields CASSLGQYTEAFF.